Presented here are 2 T cell receptor beta chains from one specimen sequenced in a study of cytomegalovirus exposure and HLA in healthy donors. Use of 60 Vbeta and 13 Jbeta primers characterized the PCR. Here immunoSEQ multiplex PCR was the method, and the copy in TCRdb shows in-frame clones only, minus some. There are 100,000 to 150,000 clones in the sample; about 80% occur only once, and 4% lies in the top ten. The material sequenced was PBMCs. These receptors all come from a woman between 40 and 50 years old in good health and CMV-seronegative.

This clone was counted once. The chain joins TRBV27 to TRBJ2-1; 9 nucleotides agree with TRBD2. CDR1 and CDR2 (germline): MNHEY, SMNVEV (reference sequence). Germline trimming cut 3 bases from V and 4 bases from J; bases unmatched to any gene: 7. The CDR3 runs 16 residues. The CDR3, as DNA: TGTGCCAGCAGTTTGGAGAGCGGGAGGACTTACAATGAGCAGTTCTTC. Translation gives CASSLESGRTYNEQFF.

This clone was seen a handful of times. The chain combines TRBV5-4 with TRBJ1-4, with 7 bases aligning to TRBD1. Germline lookup yields CDR1 SGHNT and CDR2 YYREEE (reference sequence). Losses at the gene ends were 1 base for V and 4 bases for J; bases not matched to a gene: 1. There are 14 residues in the CDR3. The CDR3 loop reads CASSLRQGNEKLFF. As DNA, the CDR3 is TGTGCCAGCAGCTTGCGACAGGGTAATGAAAAACTGTTTTTT.